This T cell receptor beta chain was observed in a study of CXCR3-negative and CXCR3-positive naive CD8 T cells. Background on the study: Overall TRB read output was about 135 million, and each library contained about 1.5 +/- 0.3 million reads. Notes on the study in general: Diversity was high in both naive subsets and much lower in memory cells.

On this clonotype: Its antigen remains unidentified.

TRB cDNA was prepared as libraries by UMI-labeled 5' RACE. Reprocessing the 5' RACE reads, TCRdb reports a single entry for every CDR3 protein and omits DNA. The sample spans roughly 30,000 distinct CDR3 sequences; the ten largest clones claim roughly a tenth. The receptor was derived from a human donor in good health. Some clones in this sample may be carry-over from other donors' samples. Sequencing was done on a sample of memory CD8+ T cells from blood.

The CDR3 reads CSVEGISYEQYF. This rearrangement joins TRBV29-1 to TRBJ2-7. The CDR3 length is 12 residues. Germline V CDR1 and CDR2: SQVTM, ANQGSEA.